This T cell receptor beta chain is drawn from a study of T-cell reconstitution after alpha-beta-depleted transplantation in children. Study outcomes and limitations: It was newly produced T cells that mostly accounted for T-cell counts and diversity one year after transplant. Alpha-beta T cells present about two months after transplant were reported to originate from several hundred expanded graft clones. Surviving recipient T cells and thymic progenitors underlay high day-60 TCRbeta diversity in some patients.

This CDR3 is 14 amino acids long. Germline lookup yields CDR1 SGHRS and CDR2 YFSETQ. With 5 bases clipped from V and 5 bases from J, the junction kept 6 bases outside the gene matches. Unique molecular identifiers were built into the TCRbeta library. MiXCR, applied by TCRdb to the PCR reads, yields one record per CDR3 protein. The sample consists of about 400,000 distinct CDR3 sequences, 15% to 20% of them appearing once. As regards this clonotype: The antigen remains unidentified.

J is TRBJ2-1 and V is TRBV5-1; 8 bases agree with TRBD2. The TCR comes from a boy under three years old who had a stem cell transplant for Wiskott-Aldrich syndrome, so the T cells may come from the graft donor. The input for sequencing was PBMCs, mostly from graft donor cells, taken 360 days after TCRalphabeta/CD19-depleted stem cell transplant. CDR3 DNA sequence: TGCGCCAGCAGTTCGGGACTAGGAAACAATGAGCAGTTCTTC. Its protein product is CASSSGLGNNEQFF.